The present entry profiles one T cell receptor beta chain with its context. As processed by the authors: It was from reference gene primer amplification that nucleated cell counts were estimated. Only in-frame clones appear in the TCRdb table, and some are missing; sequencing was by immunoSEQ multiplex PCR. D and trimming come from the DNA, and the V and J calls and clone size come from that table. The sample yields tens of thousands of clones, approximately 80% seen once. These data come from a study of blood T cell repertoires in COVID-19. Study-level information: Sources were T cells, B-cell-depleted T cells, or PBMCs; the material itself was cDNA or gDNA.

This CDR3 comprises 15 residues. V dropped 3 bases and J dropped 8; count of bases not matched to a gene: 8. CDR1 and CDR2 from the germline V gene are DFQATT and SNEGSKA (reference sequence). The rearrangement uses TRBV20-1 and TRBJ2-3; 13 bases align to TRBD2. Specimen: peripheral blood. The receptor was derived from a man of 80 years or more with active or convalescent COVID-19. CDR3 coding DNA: TGCAGTGCTAGTGGTGGACTAGCGGGAGTAGGTACGCAGTATTTT. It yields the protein CSASGGLAGVGTQYF.